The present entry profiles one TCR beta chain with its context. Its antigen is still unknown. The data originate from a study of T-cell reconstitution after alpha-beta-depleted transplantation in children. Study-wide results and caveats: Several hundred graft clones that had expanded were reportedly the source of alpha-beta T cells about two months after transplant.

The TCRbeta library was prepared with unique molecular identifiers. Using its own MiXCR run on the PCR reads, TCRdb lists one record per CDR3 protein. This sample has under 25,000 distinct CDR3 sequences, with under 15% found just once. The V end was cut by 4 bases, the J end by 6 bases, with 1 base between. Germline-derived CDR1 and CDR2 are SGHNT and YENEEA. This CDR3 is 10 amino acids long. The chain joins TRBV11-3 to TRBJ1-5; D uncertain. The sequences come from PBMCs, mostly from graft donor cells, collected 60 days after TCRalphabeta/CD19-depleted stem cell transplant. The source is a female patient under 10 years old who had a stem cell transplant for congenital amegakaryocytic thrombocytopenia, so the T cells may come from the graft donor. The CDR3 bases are TGTGCCAGCAGCTGTCAGCCCCAGCATTTT. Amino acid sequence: CASSCQPQHF.